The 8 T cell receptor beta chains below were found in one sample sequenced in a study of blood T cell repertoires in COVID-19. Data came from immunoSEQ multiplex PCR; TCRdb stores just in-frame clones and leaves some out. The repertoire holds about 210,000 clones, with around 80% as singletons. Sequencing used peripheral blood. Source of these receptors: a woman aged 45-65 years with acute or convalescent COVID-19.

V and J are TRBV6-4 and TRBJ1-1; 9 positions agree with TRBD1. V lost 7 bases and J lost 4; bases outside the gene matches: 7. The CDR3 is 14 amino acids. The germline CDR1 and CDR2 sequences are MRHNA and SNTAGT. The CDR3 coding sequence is TGTGCCAGCACCCCACAGGGGGCCGCCACTGAAGCTTTCTTT. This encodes CASTPQGAATEAFF.

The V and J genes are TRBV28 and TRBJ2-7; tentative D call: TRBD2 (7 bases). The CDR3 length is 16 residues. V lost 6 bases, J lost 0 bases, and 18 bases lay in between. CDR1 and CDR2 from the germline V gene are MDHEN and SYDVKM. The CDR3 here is CASSPTKGGGSYEQYF. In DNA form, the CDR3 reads TGTGCCAGCAGCCCTACTAAAGGGGGGGGCTCCTACGAGCAGTACTTC. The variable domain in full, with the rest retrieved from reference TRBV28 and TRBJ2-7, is DVKVTQSSRYLVKRTGEKVFLECVQDMDHENMFWYRQDPGLGLRLIYFSYDVKMKEKGDIPEGYSVSREKKERFSLILESASTNQTSMYLCASSPTKGGGSYEQYFGPGTRLTVT.

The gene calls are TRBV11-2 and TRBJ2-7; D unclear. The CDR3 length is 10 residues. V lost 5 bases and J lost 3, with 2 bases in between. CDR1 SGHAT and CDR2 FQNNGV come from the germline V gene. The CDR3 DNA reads TGTGCCAGCAGCCACTACGAGCAGTACTTC. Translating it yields CASSHYEQYF. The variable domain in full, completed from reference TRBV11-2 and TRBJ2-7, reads EAGVAQSPRYKIIEKRQSVAFWCNPISGHATLYWYQQILGQGPKLLIQFQNNGVVDDSQLPKDRFSAERLKGVDSTLKIQPAKLEDSAVYLCASSHYEQYFGPGTRLTVT.

In nucleotides, the CDR3 is TGTGCCACCATTGGACAGATGAACACTGAAGCTTTCTTT. It specifies CATIGQMNTEAFF. This chain links TRBV15 with TRBJ1-1; possible D gene TRBD1, 6 bases. Per the germline V gene, CDR1 is LNHNV and CDR2 is YYDKDF (reference sequence). V was clipped by 7 bases and J by 0 bases, with 9 bases between them. The CDR3 runs to 13 residues.

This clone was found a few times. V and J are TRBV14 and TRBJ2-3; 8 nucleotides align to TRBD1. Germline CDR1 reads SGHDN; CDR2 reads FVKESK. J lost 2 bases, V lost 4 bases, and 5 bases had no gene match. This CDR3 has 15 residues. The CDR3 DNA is TGTGCCAGCAGCCGACTCAGGGGGCACACAGATACGCAGTATTTT. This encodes CASSRLRGHTDTQYF. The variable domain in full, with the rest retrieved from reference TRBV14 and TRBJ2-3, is EAGVTQFPSHSVIEKGQTVTLRCDPISGHDNLYWYRRVMGKEIKFLLHFVKESKQDESGMPNNRFLAERTGGTYSTLKVQPAELEDSGVYFCASSRLRGHTDTQYFGPGTRLTVL.

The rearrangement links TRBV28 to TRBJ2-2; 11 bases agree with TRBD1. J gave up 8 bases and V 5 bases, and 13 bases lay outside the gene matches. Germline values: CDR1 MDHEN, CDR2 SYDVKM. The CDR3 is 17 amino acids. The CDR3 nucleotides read TGTGCCAGCAGTAAATCCGGGACAGGGGGACGGAGGGGGGAGCTGTTTTTT. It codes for CASSKSGTGGRRGELFF.

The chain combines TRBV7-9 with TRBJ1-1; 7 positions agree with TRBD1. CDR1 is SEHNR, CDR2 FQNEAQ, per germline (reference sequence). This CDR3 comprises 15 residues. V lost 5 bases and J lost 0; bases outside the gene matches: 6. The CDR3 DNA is TGTGCCAGCAGCCCACCGGGACAGATGAACACTGAAGCTTTCTTT. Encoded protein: CASSPPGQMNTEAFF.

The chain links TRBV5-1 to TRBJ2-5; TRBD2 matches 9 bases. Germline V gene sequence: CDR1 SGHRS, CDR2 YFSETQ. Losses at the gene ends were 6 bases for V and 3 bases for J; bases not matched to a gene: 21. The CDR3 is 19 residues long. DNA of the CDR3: TGCGCCAGCACCGAATTCCCGAGGACTAGCGACTTGGGGGAAGAGACCCAGTACTTC. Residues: CASTEFPRTSDLGEETQYF.